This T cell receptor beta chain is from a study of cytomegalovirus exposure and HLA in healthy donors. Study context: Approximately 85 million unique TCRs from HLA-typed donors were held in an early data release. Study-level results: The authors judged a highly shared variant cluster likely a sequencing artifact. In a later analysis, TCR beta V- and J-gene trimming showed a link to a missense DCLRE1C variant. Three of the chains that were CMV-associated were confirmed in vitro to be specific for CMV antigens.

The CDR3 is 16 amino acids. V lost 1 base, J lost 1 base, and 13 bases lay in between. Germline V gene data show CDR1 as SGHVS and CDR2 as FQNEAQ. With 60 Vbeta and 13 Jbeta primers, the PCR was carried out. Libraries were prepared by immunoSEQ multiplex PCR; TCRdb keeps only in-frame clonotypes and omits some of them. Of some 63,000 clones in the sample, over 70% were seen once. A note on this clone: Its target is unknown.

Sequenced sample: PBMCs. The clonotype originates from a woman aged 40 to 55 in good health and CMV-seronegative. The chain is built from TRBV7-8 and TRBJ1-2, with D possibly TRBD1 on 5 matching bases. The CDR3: CASSLGAGEVNYGYTF. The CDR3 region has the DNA TGTGCCAGCAGCTTAGGGGCGGGGGAAGTTAACTATGGCTACACCTTC.